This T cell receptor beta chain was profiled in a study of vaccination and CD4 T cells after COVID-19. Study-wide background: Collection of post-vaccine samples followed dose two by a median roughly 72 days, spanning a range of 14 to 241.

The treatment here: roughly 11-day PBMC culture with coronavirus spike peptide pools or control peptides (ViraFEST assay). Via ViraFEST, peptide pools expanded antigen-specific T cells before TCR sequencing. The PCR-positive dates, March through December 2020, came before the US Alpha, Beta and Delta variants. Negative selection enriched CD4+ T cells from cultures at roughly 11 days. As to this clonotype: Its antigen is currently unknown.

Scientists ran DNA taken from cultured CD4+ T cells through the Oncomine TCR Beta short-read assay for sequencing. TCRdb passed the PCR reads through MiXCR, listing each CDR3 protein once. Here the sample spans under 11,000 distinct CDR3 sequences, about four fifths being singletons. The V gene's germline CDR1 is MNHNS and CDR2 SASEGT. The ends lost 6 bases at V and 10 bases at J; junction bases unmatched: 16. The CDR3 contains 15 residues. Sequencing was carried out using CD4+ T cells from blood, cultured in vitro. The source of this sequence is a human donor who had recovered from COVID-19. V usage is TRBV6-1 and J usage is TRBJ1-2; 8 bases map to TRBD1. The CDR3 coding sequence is TGTGCCAGCAGGCTGCATACAGGGGGAGACGGAGCCTACACCTTC. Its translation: CASRLHTGGDGAYTF.